This TCR beta chain was sequenced during a study of cytomegalovirus exposure and HLA in healthy donors. Study-wide points: In an earlier analysis, about 87% or about 30%: the productive usage of most TCR beta V segments. Among TCR beta chains of equal frequency, HLA-associated ones were more clonally expanded in a later analysis.

As concerns this clone: Its antigen is undetermined.

J lost 7 bases, V lost 1 base, and 7 bases had no gene match. CDR1 and CDR2 from the germline V gene are LGHNA and YSLEER. This CDR3 is 16 amino acids long. The PCR ran on 60 Vbeta and 13 Jbeta primers. The table came from immunoSEQ multiplex PCR; TCRdb's copy has only in-frame clones and leaves some out. There are around 100,000 clones in the sample; more than 65% occur only once, and approximately 15% lies in the top ten. The chain employs TRBV4-3 and TRBJ2-4, with 10 bases identical to TRBD2. The sample comprised PBMCs. This TCR derives from a woman under 30 in good health and CMV-seropositive. The CDR3: CASSQGRGAGGNIQYF. DNA of the CDR3: TGCGCCAGCAGCCAAGGCCGAGGAGCGGGAGGGAACATTCAGTACTTC.